This TCR beta chain was documented in a study of blood T cell repertoires in COVID-19. Study in general: PBMCs, B-cell-depleted T cells, or T cells provided the cDNA or gDNA that made up the material.

Seattle participants joined during active infection and were tracked over time. This clone was counted only a few times. Only in-frame clones appear in the TCRdb table, and some are missing; sequencing was by immunoSEQ multiplex PCR. The sample carries almost 300,000 clones, roughly 91% recorded once. This TCR was recovered from a woman aged 25 to 45 with COVID-19, enrolled during active disease. The specimen sequenced was peripheral blood.

The CDR3 region has the DNA TGTGCCAGCAGTCCGCTCCGACAGGGGGTGGGTCAGCCCCAGCATTTT. Amino acids: CASSPLRQGVGQPQHF. This chain links TRBV28 with TRBJ1-5, with 9 bases aligning to TRBD1. V was pared by 5 bases and J by 6 bases, with 11 bases of the junction left unmatched. In germline, CDR1 is MDHEN, CDR2 SYDVKM. The CDR3 loop spans 16 amino acids.